Here is one T cell receptor beta chain with its context. These data are taken from a study of blood T cell repertoires in COVID-19. About the research overall: Italy, Spain and the United States were the sources of the convalescent and acute COVID-19 samples. T cells, B-cell-depleted T cells, or PBMCs provided the cDNA or gDNA that served as material.

Patients in Seattle were enrolled during active infection, then followed longitudinally. Under the authors' procedure: Amplification with reference gene primers provided the estimates of nucleated cell counts. Profiling relied on immunoSEQ multiplex PCR, and the TCRdb table lists in-frame clones only, not all of them. V and J calls plus clone size are reproduced from that table; the DNA served to infer D and trimming. Here the sample spans some 290,000 clones, roughly 90% being singletons. The CDR3 sequence is 13 residues long. V was shortened by 7 bases and J by 4 bases, with 13 bases between the two germline ends.

J is TRBJ1-2 and V is TRBV12-3 or TRBV12-4; no definite D call. Sample: peripheral blood. This receptor was taken from a woman aged 25 to 39 with COVID-19, enrolled during active disease. Here the CDR3 reads CASTFGRPYGYTF. The CDR3 bases are TGTGCCAGCACCTTCGGCAGGCCCTATGGCTACACCTTC.